The entry below gives a single T cell receptor (beta chain) sequence along with its context. This sample was taken from a study of glioma-infiltrating T cells after dendritic cell vaccination. The assay was immunoSEQ multiplex PCR, and TCRdb's table has in-frame clones only and misses some. The profile covers about 82,000 clones, with roughly 90% appearing a single time and 3% to 3.5% taken by the ten largest. This clonotype originated in a human donor with glioblastoma. The sequenced sample was blood, obtained before dendritic cell vaccination.

CDR3 sequence: CATLRDRATYEQYF. The CDR3 DNA sequence: TGTGCCACTCTCCGAGACAGAGCAACCTACGAGCAGTACTTC. V gene TRBV5-8 combines with J gene TRBJ2-7, with D maybe TRBD1 (5 bases). The CDR3 is 14 amino acids. The germline V and J ends were trimmed by 9 bases and 2 bases, with 18 bases remaining between them. Germline values: CDR1 SGHTS, CDR2 YDEGEE.